This T cell receptor (beta chain) was obtained from a study of T cell responses to AZD1222 COVID-19 vaccine. Sequenced by immunoSEQ multiplex PCR; TCRdb stores in-frame clones only, minus some. This table holds approximately 140,000 clones, 92% found once. CDR3 length: 15 amino acids. Trimming stripped 5 bases from V and 1 base from J, with 12 bases between. The germline V gene has CDR1 MNHEY and CDR2 SVGEGT. Study-wide results and caveats: As reported, nearly half of all spike-specific TCRs target variant regions that are unmutated.

Details on this clone: The antigen is unknown.

Combined were second doses at about 4 or about 12 weeks. The receptor was derived from an adult who received the AZD1222 COVID-19 vaccine. The chain links TRBV6-2 or TRBV6-3 to TRBJ1-5; D uncertain. The sample in question was peripheral blood, obtained 28 days after the second AZD1222 dose. The CDR3 region is CASSRRLGSNQPQHF. As DNA, the CDR3 is TGTGCCAGCAGTCGCAGATTGGGAAGCAATCAGCCCCAGCATTTT.